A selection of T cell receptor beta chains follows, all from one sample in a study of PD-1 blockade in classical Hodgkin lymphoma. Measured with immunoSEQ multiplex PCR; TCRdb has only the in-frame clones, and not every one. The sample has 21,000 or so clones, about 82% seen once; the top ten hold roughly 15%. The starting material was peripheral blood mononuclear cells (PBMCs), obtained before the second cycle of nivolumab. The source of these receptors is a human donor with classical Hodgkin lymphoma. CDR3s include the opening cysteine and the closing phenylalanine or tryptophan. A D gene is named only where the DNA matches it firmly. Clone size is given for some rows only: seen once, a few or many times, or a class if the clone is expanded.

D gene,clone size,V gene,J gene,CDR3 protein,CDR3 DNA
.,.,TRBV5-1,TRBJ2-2,CASSFTSIQTTANTGELFF,TGCGCCAGCAGCTTCACCTCGATCCAAACAACCGCGAACACCGGGGAGCTGTTTTTT
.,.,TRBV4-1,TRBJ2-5,CASSLSSGARGGETQYF,TGCGCCAGCAGCCTAAGTTCTGGGGCTAGGGGGGGGGAGACCCAGTACTTC
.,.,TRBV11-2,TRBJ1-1,CASSPGGTEAFF,TGTGCCAGCAGCCCCGGTGGCACTGAAGCTTTCTTT
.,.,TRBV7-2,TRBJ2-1,CASSLDSSYNEQFF,TGTGCCAGCAGCTTAGATTCCTCCTACAATGAGCAGTTCTTC
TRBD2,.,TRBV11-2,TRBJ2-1,CASSLALAGLSSYNEQFF,TGTGCCAGCAGCTTAGCCTTAGCGGGATTAAGCTCCTACAATGAGCAGTTCTTC
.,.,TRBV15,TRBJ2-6,CATSRAAGSGANVLTF,TGTGCCACCAGCAGAGCCGCGGGCTCTGGGGCCAACGTCCTGACTTTC
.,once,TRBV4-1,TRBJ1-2,CASSLSADNYGYTF,TGCGCCAGCAGCCTTTCGGCGGATAACTATGGCTACACCTTC
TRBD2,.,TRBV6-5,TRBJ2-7,CASRGGNYEQYF,TGTGCCAGCAGGGGAGGGAACTACGAGCAGTACTTC
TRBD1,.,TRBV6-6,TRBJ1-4,CASSNRDSNEKLFF,TGTGCCAGCAGTAACCGGGACAGTAATGAAAAACTGTTTTTT
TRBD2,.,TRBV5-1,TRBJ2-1,CASSSGLAGAYNEQFF,TGCGCCAGCAGCTCCGGACTAGCGGGGGCCTACAATGAGCAGTTCTTC
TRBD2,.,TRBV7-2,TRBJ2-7,CASSAHRPYSGNFYEQYF,TGTGCCAGCAGCGCCCACCGTCCCTATAGCGGGAACTTCTACGAGCAGTACTTC
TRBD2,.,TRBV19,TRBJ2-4,CASSIAGLDGIQYF,TGTGCCAGTAGTATTGCGGGACTAGATGGCATTCAGTACTTC
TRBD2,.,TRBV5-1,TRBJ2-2,CASSSGTSGTRAGELFF,TGCGCCAGCAGCTCCGGGACTAGCGGGACTCGCGCCGGGGAGCTGTTTTTT
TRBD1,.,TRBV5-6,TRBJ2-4,CASSTQVRDRNNIQYF,TGTGCCAGCAGCACTCAGGTCCGGGACAGGAACAACATTCAGTACTTC
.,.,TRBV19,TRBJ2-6,CASIGRVVPGAGANVLTF,TGTGCCAGTATCGGCAGAGTAGTACCCGGGGCAGGGGCCAACGTCCTGACTTTC
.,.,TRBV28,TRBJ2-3,CASSPGPDTQYF,TGTGCCAGCAGTCCTGGCCCAGATACGCAGTATTTT
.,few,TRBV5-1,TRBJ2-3,CASRQGPSTDTQYF,TGCGCCAGCAGACAGGGCCCTAGCACAGATACGCAGTATTTT
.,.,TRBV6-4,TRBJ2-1,CASSDSGEFSYNEQFF,TGTGCCAGCAGTGACTCTGGGGAGTTCTCCTACAATGAGCAGTTCTTC
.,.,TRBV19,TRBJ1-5,CASSIRTAPNQPQHF,TGTGCCAGTAGTATCAGGACAGCTCCCAATCAGCCCCAGCATTTT
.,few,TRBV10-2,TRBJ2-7,CASSGGPNYEQYF,TGCGCCAGCAGTGGTGGGCCGAACTACGAGCAGTACTTC
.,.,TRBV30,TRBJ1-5,CAWSGRGRVEQPQHF,TGTGCCTGGAGTGGAAGAGGGAGGGTAGAACAGCCCCAGCATTTT
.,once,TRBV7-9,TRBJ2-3,CASSLSRDTQYF,TGTGCCAGCAGCTTAAGTAGAGATACGCAGTATTTT
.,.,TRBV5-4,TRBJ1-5,CASSQDWWSNQPQHF,TGTGCCAGCAGCCAAGATTGGTGGAGTAATCAGCCCCAGCATTTT
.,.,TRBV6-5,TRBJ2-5,CASSYLPGGLETQYF,TGTGCCAGCAGTTACCTGCCAGGGGGACTTGAGACCCAGTACTTC
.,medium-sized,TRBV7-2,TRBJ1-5,CASSRDRNQPQHF,TGTGCCAGCAGCCGGGACCGCAATCAGCCCCAGCATTTT
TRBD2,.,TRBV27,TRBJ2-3,CASKLAASTDTQYF,TGTGCCAGCAAACTAGCGGCGTCCACAGATACGCAGTATTTT
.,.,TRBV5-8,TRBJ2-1,CASSLVQARLQFF,TGTGCCAGCAGCTTGGTCCAGGCCAGACTCCAGTTCTTC
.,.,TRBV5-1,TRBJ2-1,CASSWGATNNEQFF,TGCGCCAGCAGCTGGGGGGCCACTAACAATGAGCAGTTCTTC
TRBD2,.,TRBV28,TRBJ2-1,CASSRGGYNEQFF,TGTGCCAGCAGTCGCGGGGGGTACAATGAGCAGTTCTTC
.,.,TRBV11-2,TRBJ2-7,CASSKRGAPNYEQYF,TGTGCCAGCAGCAAACGGGGGGCGCCTAACTACGAGCAGTACTTC
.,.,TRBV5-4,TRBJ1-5,CASAPSGIHQPQHF,TGCGCCAGCGCTCCCTCGGGAATACATCAGCCCCAGCATTTT
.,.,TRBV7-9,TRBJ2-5,CASSLKVHEETQYF,TGTGCCAGCAGCTTAAAAGTCCATGAGGAGACCCAGTACTTC
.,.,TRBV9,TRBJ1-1,CASSVTGNTEAFF,TGTGCCAGCAGCGTAACGGGGAACACTGAAGCTTTCTTT
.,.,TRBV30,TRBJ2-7,CAWSVKASLSYEQYF,TGTGCCTGGAGTGTAAAGGCTAGCCTCTCCTACGAGCAGTACTTC
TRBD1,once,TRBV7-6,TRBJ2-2,CASGQGGLNTGELFF,TGTGCCAGCGGACAGGGGGGATTGAACACCGGGGAGCTGTTTTTT
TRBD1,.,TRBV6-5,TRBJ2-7,CASSRQGGSYEQYF,TGTGCCAGCAGTAGACAGGGGGGGTCCTACGAGCAGTACTTC
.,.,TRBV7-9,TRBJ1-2,CASSLELGAVYGYTF,TGTGCCAGCAGCTTGGAGCTGGGGGCAGTCTATGGCTACACCTTC
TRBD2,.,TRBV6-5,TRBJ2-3,CASSYRTSGSSTQYF,TGTGCCAGCAGTTACCGGACTAGCGGGTCCTCTACGCAGTATTTT
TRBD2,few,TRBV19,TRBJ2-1,CASSRASGRNEQFF,TGTGCCAGTAGTAGGGCTAGCGGGAGAAATGAGCAGTTCTTC
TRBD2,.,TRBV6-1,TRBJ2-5,CASSLPLAGVETQYF,TGTGCCAGCAGTCTGCCGCTAGCGGGGGTGGAGACCCAGTACTTC